A selection of T cell receptor beta chains follows, all from one sample in a study of response to subunit inactivated influenza vaccine. Using its own MiXCR run on the RT-PCR reads, TCRdb lists one record per CDR3 protein. The profile shows hundreds of thousands of distinct CDR3 sequences, 10% to 15% of them singletons. Sequences were derived from PBMCs from blood, sampled on the day of vaccination. The receptors stem from a man between 45 and 60 years old who received an inactivated influenza vaccine. The CDR3 runs from the conserved cysteine through the conserved F or W. D genes are given only for firm matches. Size values are once, few and many counts, or a class for expanded clones, and some rows have none.

- TRBJ2-7 16 TRBV7-9 - CASSLLYTSMGYEQYF TGTGCCAGCAGCTTACTCTATACGAGTATGGGCTACGAGCAGTACTTC
- TRBJ2-7 11 TRBV25-1 few CASRQLYEQYF TGTGCCAGCAGACAGCTTTACGAGCAGTACTTC
- TRBJ2-7 14 TRBV5-1 - CASSQISSSYEQYF TGCGCCAGCAGCCAAATCTCGAGCTCCTACGAGCAGTACTTC
TRBD2 TRBJ2-2 16 TRBV20-1 - CSARAGGRPNTGELFF TGCAGTGCTAGGGCTGGCGGGAGACCGAACACCGGGGAGCTGTTTTTT
TRBD2 TRBJ2-1 12 TRBV20-1 few CRGLAGGNEQFF TGCAGGGGACTAGCGGGGGGAAATGAGCAGTTCTTC
TRBD2 TRBJ2-1 16 TRBV7-3 - CASSSTGTSVINEQFF TGTGCCAGCAGCTCCACCGGGACTAGCGTTATCAATGAGCAGTTCTTC
TRBD1 TRBJ2-3 12 TRBV28 - CASTQGQGSQYF TGTGCCAGTACCCAGGGACAGGGCTCGCAGTATTTT
- TRBJ2-1 13 TRBV4-3 - CASSQDQGHEQFF TGCGCCAGCAGCCAAGATCAAGGTCATGAGCAGTTCTTC
- TRBJ2-7 14 TRBV28 - CASSLFERAYEQYF TGTGCCAGCAGTTTATTCGAACGGGCCTACGAGCAGTACTTC
TRBD2 TRBJ2-3 13 TRBV24-1 - CATSSGSPDTQYF TGTGCCACCTCTAGCGGGAGTCCAGATACGCAGTATTTT
TRBD2 TRBJ2-1 16 TRBV6-1 many CASRETSGSLYNEQFF TGTGCCAGCAGAGAAACTAGCGGGAGCCTCTACAATGAGCAGTTCTTC
- TRBJ2-1 15 TRBV27 - CASSTGTSLYNEQFF TGTGCCAGCAGTACCGGGACAAGCTTATACAATGAGCAGTTCTTC
TRBD2 TRBJ2-1 13 TRBV4-3 - CASSPMLAGKQFF TGCGCCAGCAGCCCTATGCTAGCGGGGAAGCAGTTCTTC
- TRBJ2-7 12 TRBV10-3 - CAISAGHYEQYF TGTGCCATCAGTGCTGGACACTACGAGCAGTACTTC
- TRBJ2-3 12 TRBV6-1 - CASGPIRDTQYF TGTGCCAGCGGACCCATTAGAGATACGCAGTATTTT
TRBD2 TRBJ2-1 22 TRBV5-1 - CASSLFSVRRLAGMGIYNEQFF TGCGCCAGCAGCTTGTTCTCCGTCAGGCGGCTAGCGGGGATGGGGATCTACAATGAGCAGTTCTTC
- TRBJ2-7 13 TRBV25-1 - CASSSWGTYEQYF TGTGCCAGCAGTTCTTGGGGGACCTACGAGCAGTACTTC
- TRBJ2-3 12 TRBV7-2 many CASSYLTDTQYF TGTGCCAGCAGCTACCTCACAGATACGCAGTATTTT
TRBD1 TRBJ2-7 15 TRBV25-1 - CASSEPGQGTYEQYF TGTGCCAGCAGTGAGCCGGGACAGGGTACCTACGAGCAGTACTTC
- TRBJ2-7 11 TRBV12-3/TRBV12-4 many CASSIGGEQYF TGTGCCAGCAGTATCGGGGGCGAGCAGTACTTC
- TRBJ2-7 15 TRBV5-1 - CASSLNQGRSYEQYF TGCGCCAGCAGCCTGAATCAGGGCCGCTCCTACGAGCAGTACTTC
TRBD2 TRBJ2-3 13 TRBV29-1 - CSVDGEGPDTQYF TGCAGCGTTGATGGGGAGGGCCCAGATACGCAGTATTTT
TRBD1 TRBJ1-2 14 TRBV7-9 - CASSSPDRARGYTF TGTGCCAGCAGCTCGCCGGACAGGGCTCGGGGCTACACCTTC
TRBD1 TRBJ2-5 15 TRBV5-1 - CASSIRTGGQETQYF TGCGCCAGCAGCATTAGGACAGGGGGCCAAGAGACCCAGTACTTC
- TRBJ1-1 12 TRBV7-9 few CASMRKNTEAFF TGTGCCAGCATGCGGAAGAACACTGAAGCTTTCTTT
- TRBJ2-1 12 TRBV12-5 many CASGSQGNEQFF TGTGCTAGTGGTTCTCAGGGGAATGAGCAGTTCTTC
TRBD1 TRBJ1-1 16 TRBV5-1 few CASSAGTGDGGTEAFF TGCGCCAGCAGCGCCGGGACAGGGGATGGGGGCACTGAAGCTTTCTTT
- TRBJ1-1 15 TRBV15 - CATSSFRVSDTEAFF TGTGCCACCAGCAGCTTTAGGGTTTCGGACACTGAAGCTTTCTTT
TRBD2 TRBJ2-7 13 TRBV12-3/TRBV12-4 few CASRLAGDYEQYF TGTGCCAGCAGACTAGCGGGAGACTACGAGCAGTACTTC